The rows below give T cell receptor beta chains drawn from one sample of a study of blood T cells in healthy people across ages. Using its own MiXCR run on the 5' RACE reads, TCRdb lists one record per CDR3 protein. Here the sample spans around 600,000 distinct CDR3 sequences, 40% to 50% being singletons. Specimen: blood. The receptors derive from a man older than 75 in good health. CDR3s include the opening cysteine and the closing phenylalanine or tryptophan. A D gene is named only where the DNA matches it firmly. Clone size is not always given. Where it is, it says once, few, many or a class for expanded clones.

CSARSPSGTLYEQYF,TGCAGTGCTAGATCCCCATCCGGGACCCTTTACGAGCAGTACTTC,15,-,-,TRBV20-1,TRBJ2-7
CSAALWSGREGNEQFF,TGCAGTGCTGCTCTCTGGTCGGGCCGGGAAGGAAATGAGCAGTTCTTC,16,-,few,TRBV20-1,TRBJ2-1
CASSQWNNKQFF,TGTGCCAGCAGCCAATGGAACAATAAGCAGTTCTTC,12,-,once,TRBV3-1,TRBJ2-1
CASSQGPLAGPLRWFF,TGTGCCAGCAGCCAAGGGCCGCTAGCGGGCCCTCTCCGGTGGTTCTTC,16,TRBD2,-,TRBV3-1,TRBJ2-1
CASSQSYSSPYNEQFF,TGCGCCAGCAGCCAGTCTTACTCGAGCCCCTACAATGAGCAGTTCTTC,16,-,-,TRBV4-3,TRBJ2-1
CASSFAVREQYF,TGTGCCAGCAGTTTTGCCGTCCGGGAGCAGTACTTC,12,-,-,TRBV12-3/TRBV12-4,TRBJ2-7
CATSAVSGTGDTQYF,TGTGCCACCAGTGCCGTTAGCGGAACCGGAGATACGCAGTATTTT,15,-,-,TRBV24-1,TRBJ2-3
CASSLGLGIGAGANVLTF,TGTGCCAGCAGCTTAGGCCTCGGGATAGGAGCTGGGGCCAACGTCCTGACTTTC,18,-,-,TRBV7-3,TRBJ2-6
CASSLEGRGLDIQYF,TGTGCCAGCAGCTTAGAGGGCAGGGGGCTTGACATTCAGTACTTC,15,TRBD1,-,TRBV11-2,TRBJ2-4
CASSLDRVPETQYF,TGCGCCAGCAGCTTGGACAGGGTCCCAGAGACCCAGTACTTC,14,-,-,TRBV5-1,TRBJ2-5
CAWRIGTALNYGYTF,TGTGCCTGGAGGATAGGGACCGCACTCAACTATGGCTACACCTTC,15,-,-,TRBV30,TRBJ1-2
CASRGQGQGGLYGYTF,TGTGCCAGCAGGGGGCAGGGACAGGGTGGACTCTATGGCTACACCTTC,16,TRBD1,-,TRBV6-1,TRBJ1-2
CASSQDGWEGEQFF,TGCGCCAGCAGCCAAGATGGATGGGAGGGCGAGCAGTTCTTC,14,TRBD2,-,TRBV4-3,TRBJ2-1
CASSQGAPPQSPLHF,TGTGCCAGCAGTCAGGGGGCCCCCCCACAATCACCCCTCCACTTT,15,TRBD1,few,TRBV7-8,TRBJ1-6
CASSFPTEGETQYF,TGTGCCAGCAGCTTCCCCACGGAAGGGGAGACCCAGTACTTC,14,-,-,TRBV3-1,TRBJ2-5
CASSLAQLTDSPLHF,TGTGCCAGCAGTTTGGCGCAGTTGACAGATTCACCCCTCCACTTT,15,-,-,TRBV28,TRBJ1-6
CASSPFEGRYEQYF,TGTGCCAGCAGCCCCTTCGAGGGAAGGTACGAGCAGTACTTC,14,-,many,TRBV6-5,TRBJ2-7
CASSLKRTGNNEQFF,TGTGCCAGCAGCTTAAAAAGGACAGGGAACAATGAGCAGTTCTTC,15,TRBD1,-,TRBV7-3,TRBJ2-1
CASSSLAGAVSPLHF,TGTGCCAGCAGCTCCCTGGCGGGGGCTGTTTCACCCCTCCACTTT,15,-,few,TRBV5-6,TRBJ1-6
CTSSLPKTGEMGEQYF,TGTACCAGCAGCTTACCCAAGACAGGGGAGATGGGCGAGCAGTACTTC,16,TRBD1,-,TRBV11-2,TRBJ2-7
CSVEVAGGGAYEQYF,TGCAGCGTTGAAGTAGCGGGAGGTGGGGCCTACGAGCAGTACTTC,15,TRBD2,many,TRBV29-1,TRBJ2-7
CAVIQGEGYGYTF,TGTGCCGTAATACAGGGGGAGGGCTATGGCTACACCTTC,13,TRBD1,-,TRBV10-3,TRBJ1-2
CASRVGLDTQYF,TGTGCCAGCAGGGTCGGATTAGATACGCAGTATTTT,12,-,-,TRBV6-6,TRBJ2-3
CSARSGRASDTQYF,TGCAGTGCTCGTAGCGGGAGGGCCTCAGATACGCAGTATTTT,14,TRBD2,few,TRBV20-1,TRBJ2-3
CASSYRTGGSEPQHF,TGTGCCAGCAGTTATAGGACAGGTGGCTCGGAGCCCCAGCATTTT,15,TRBD1,-,TRBV6-2/TRBV6-3,TRBJ1-5
CASSSSRSQQYF,TGTGCCAGCAGCTCCAGCAGAAGTCAGCAGTATTTT,12,-,few,TRBV11-2,TRBJ2-3
CATSRDVQGRSGNTIYF,TGTGCCACCAGCAGAGACGTACAGGGCCGCTCTGGAAACACCATATATTTT,17,-,-,TRBV15,TRBJ1-3
CASTSPGGHEQYF,TGCGCCTCCACCTCCCCCGGTGGGCATGAGCAGTACTTC,13,-,-,TRBV9,TRBJ2-5
CSVGGQGQETQYF,TGCAGCGTTGGAGGACAGGGGCAGGAGACCCAGTACTTC,13,TRBD1,-,TRBV29-1,TRBJ2-5
CSASSNERSYEQYF,TGCAGTGCTAGTTCGAACGAGCGCTCCTACGAGCAGTACTTC,14,-,-,TRBV20-1,TRBJ2-7
CASSFGTGQETQYF,TGTGCCAGCAGCTTCGGGACAGGACAAGAGACCCAGTACTTC,14,TRBD1,few,TRBV11-1,TRBJ2-5
CAGSSWTGSTDTQYF,TGTGCCGGCAGCTCCTGGACAGGAAGCACAGATACGCAGTATTTT,15,TRBD1,-,TRBV7-2,TRBJ2-3
CASSLGGRSGRRTDTQYF,TGTGCCAGCAGTCTTGGGGGCCGGAGCGGGAGACGCACAGATACGCAGTATTTT,18,TRBD2,many,TRBV6-6,TRBJ2-3
CASSQEIGNEKLFF,TGCGCCAGCAGCCAAGAAATAGGGAATGAAAAACTGTTTTTT,14,-,-,TRBV4-3,TRBJ1-4
CATAPFTGGTEAFF,TGTGCCACCGCGCCGTTCACAGGGGGCACTGAAGCTTTCTTT,14,TRBD1,few,TRBV27,TRBJ1-1
CASSQAWSDGTEQYF,TGTGCCAGCAGCCAAGCTTGGTCAGACGGCACCGAGCAGTACTTC,15,-,few,TRBV3-1,TRBJ2-7
CACSPDQGDEQFF,TGTGCCTGCAGCCCGGATCAGGGCGATGAGCAGTTCTTC,13,-,-,TRBV30,TRBJ2-1
CASSNRDISGTSTDTQYF,TGTGCCAGCAGCAACCGGGACATTTCGGGGACTAGCACAGATACGCAGTATTTT,18,-,few,TRBV5-4,TRBJ2-3
CSATRGGIADTQYF,TGCAGTGCTACGAGAGGGGGGATCGCAGATACGCAGTATTTT,14,-,-,TRBV20-1,TRBJ2-3
CASSFNSGTGHYEQYF,TGTGCCAGCAGCTTCAATTCCGGGACAGGGCACTACGAGCAGTACTTC,16,TRBD1,once,TRBV11-2,TRBJ2-7
CASSLVGQARSYEQYF,TGTGCCAGCAGCTTAGTGGGGCAGGCTAGATCCTACGAGCAGTACTTC,16,-,-,TRBV7-8,TRBJ2-7
CTSSRWTGDYNEQYF,TGTACCAGCAGCCGATGGACAGGGGACTACAATGAGCAGTACTTC,15,TRBD1,-,TRBV7-9,TRBJ2-7
CASSERSYGYTF,TGTGCCAGCAGTGAAAGAAGTTACGGCTACACCTTC,12,-,-,TRBV2,TRBJ1-2
CASSLSQTTNQPQHF,TGTGCCAGCAGTTTATCCCAGACTACAAATCAGCCCCAGCATTTT,15,-,many,TRBV6-6,TRBJ1-5
CASSSDPGISEAFF,TGTGCCAGCAGCTCGGATCCAGGGATCTCTGAAGCTTTCTTT,14,-,few,TRBV7-2,TRBJ1-1
CATSGWGIVSYEQYF,TGTGCCACCTCAGGCTGGGGGATCGTCTCCTACGAGCAGTACTTC,15,-,-,TRBV6-2/TRBV6-3,TRBJ2-7